This passage covers 26 T cell receptor beta chains from one sample sequenced in a study of blood T cell repertoires in COVID-19. Clones were read by immunoSEQ multiplex PCR, and TCRdb kept only the in-frame ones, dropping some. Altogether 150,000 to 200,000 clones are present, roughly 83% being singletons, with the ten largest covering roughly 9.1%. Source material: peripheral blood. Receptors originate from a woman older than 75 with active or convalescent COVID-19.

The rearrangement links TRBV9 to TRBJ1-2; a weak D match, TRBD1 (6 bases). V was cut by 0 bases and J by 0 bases, with 15 bases left in between. Looked up from germline, CDR1 is SGDLS and CDR2 is YYNGEE. The CDR3 extends over 17 amino acids. The CDR3 DNA reads as TGTGCCAGCAGCGTAGGCGGCAGGGGTCAAGCTAACTATGGCTACACCTTC. Translated: CASSVGGRGQANYGYTF. Drawing the rest from reference TRBV9 and TRBJ1-2, the complete variable domain is DSGVTQTPKHLITATGQRVTLRCSPRSGDLSVYWYQQSLDQGLQFLIQYYNGEERAKGNILERFSAQQFPDLHSELNLSSLELGDSALYFCASSVGGRGQANYGYTFGSGTRLTVV.

The V and J genes are TRBV5-1 and TRBJ1-2, with TRBD1 matching 9 bases. Per germline, CDR1 SGHRS and CDR2 YFSETQ. Trimming took 3 bases from V and 4 from J; bases not matched to a gene: 4. CDR3 length equals 14 residues. CDR3 coding DNA: TGCGCCAGCAGCTCCGGGACAGGGTTCTATGGCTACACCTTC. Its protein product is CASSSGTGFYGYTF.

This sequence joins TRBV19 and TRBJ1-6; 7 nucleotides line up with TRBD1. Germline V gene lookup returns CDR1 LNHDA and CDR2 SQIVND (reference sequence). The CDR3 totals 13 residues. J lost 9 bases, V lost 7 bases, and 6 bases had no gene match. Here the CDR3 DNA reads TGTGCCAGTAAGGGGCCAGGGGGTTCACCCCTCCACTTT. It is translated as CASKGPGGSPLHF.

CDR3 DNA sequence: TGCGCCAGCACTTGGAGTGCAGATACGCAGTATTTT. This sequence encodes CASTWSADTQYF. The J gene is TRBJ2-3, the V gene TRBV4-1; D uncertain. V lost 7 bases, J lost 4 bases, and 9 bases lay in between. Per germline, CDR1 MGHRA and CDR2 YSYEKL. The CDR3 consists of 12 residues.

This rearrangement joins TRBV12-3 or TRBV12-4 to TRBJ1-2; TRBD1 is a possible D gene (5 bases). V lost 3 bases and J 8 bases, leaving 13 bases between the germline ends. There are 13 residues in the CDR3. This chain's CDR3 is CASSFRTGEGYTF. In DNA form, the CDR3 reads TGTGCCAGCAGTTTCCGGACGGGGGAGGGCTACACCTTC.

The chain recombines TRBV5-1 with TRBJ1-6; 8 positions match TRBD1. Germline values: CDR1 SGHRS, CDR2 YFSETQ. This CDR3 is built from 15 residues. V lost 0 bases, J lost 10 bases, and 6 bases stayed unmatched. The CDR3 here is CASSLDQGAGSPLHF. The CDR3 DNA reads as TGCGCCAGCAGCTTGGATCAGGGGGCGGGATCACCCCTCCACTTT.

The rearrangement uses TRBV29-1 and TRBJ2-7, with TRBD2 matching 13 bases. The ends lost 5 bases at V and 4 bases at J; junction bases unmatched: 5. The germline V gene has CDR1 SQVTM and CDR2 ANQGSEA. This CDR3 comprises 14 residues. CDR3 sequence reads: CSVLLAGGQYEQYF. CDR3 DNA: TGCAGCGTTCTACTAGCGGGGGGGCAGTACGAGCAGTACTTC.

The chain is built from TRBV13 and TRBJ2-7; D may be TRBD2 (6 bases). V lost 7 bases and J lost 6, with 13 bases in between. This CDR3 region has 12 residues. Per germline, CDR1 PRHDT and CDR2 FYEKMQ (reference sequence). The CDR3 bases are TGTGCCAGCACCGAGTTGGGGGGCGAGCAGTACTTC. It is translated as CASTELGGEQYF.

The genes are TRBV25-1 and TRBJ1-2; 7 bases agree with TRBD1. V was pared by 2 bases and J by 0 bases, with 3 bases of the junction left unmatched. The germline V gene has CDR1 MGHDK and CDR2 SYGVNS. The CDR3 has 15 amino acids. CDR3 sequence: CASSEAGGANYGYTF. The CDR3 region has the DNA TGTGCCAGCAGTGAAGCAGGGGGAGCTAACTATGGCTACACCTTC.

The V call is TRBV24-1, the J call TRBJ2-3; a possible D gene is TRBD1 (5 bases). Germline-derived CDR1 and CDR2 are KGHDR and SFDVKD. This CDR3 spans 15 amino acids. Trimming removed 5 bases at V and 2 bases at J, with 13 bases between. The CDR3 spells CATSASLGLTDTQYF. The CDR3 nucleotides are TGTGCCACCAGTGCTTCATTGGGGCTCACAGATACGCAGTATTTT.

The CDR3 DNA reads as TGTGCCAGCAGCACGGGGGGCCTTTCACCCCTCCACTTT. Amino acid sequence: CASSTGGLSPLHF. V is TRBV7-9 and J is TRBJ1-6, with a tentative D call TRBD1 (6 bases). The germline V and J ends were trimmed by 5 bases and 9 bases, with 11 bases remaining between them. The CDR3 extends over 13 amino acids. Germline CDR1 is SEHNR and CDR2 is FQNEAQ (reference sequence). Looking up the rest from reference TRBV7-9 and TRBJ1-6 gives the full variable domain: DTGVSQNPRHKITKRGQNVTFRCDPISEHNRLYWYRQTLGQGPEFLTYFQNEAQLEKSRLLSDRFSAERPKGSFSTLEIQRTEQGDSAMYLCASSTGGLSPLHFGNGTRLTVT.

This clone occurred a few times. The V and J genes are TRBV7-2 and TRBJ2-7; D gene ambiguous. Trimming took 5 bases from V and 3 from J, leaving 11 bases between them. The CDR3 totals 13 residues. Per the germline V gene, CDR1 is SGHTA and CDR2 is FQGNSA. The CDR3 bases are TGTGCCAGCAGCGCCGTCGAGAGCTACGAGCAGTACTTC. Its translation: CASSAVESYEQYF.

V is TRBV5-1 and J is TRBJ1-2, with 9 bases lining up with TRBD1. V was clipped by 6 bases and J by 6 bases; unmatched bases: 9. CDR1 and CDR2 (germline): SGHRS, YFSETQ. This CDR3 contains 14 residues. CDR3 sequence: CASTGGQGFDGYTF. The CDR3 DNA reads TGCGCCAGCACCGGGGGACAGGGATTCGATGGCTACACCTTC.

The chain carries TRBV18 and TRBJ1-2; D gene unclear. This CDR3 has 15 amino acids. Germline V gene lookup returns CDR1 KGHSH and CDR2 LQKENI. Trimming removed 4 bases from V and 3 bases from J, with 15 bases in between. In DNA, the CDR3 is TGTGCCAGCTCACAGAACCGGAAAGACTACTATGGCTACACCTTC. It is translated as CASSQNRKDYYGYTF.

This chain links TRBV6-1 with TRBJ2-3, with no clear D. CDR1 and CDR2 (germline): MNHNS, SASEGT. V shed 0 bases and J shed 2 bases, with 12 bases lying between them. This CDR3 spans 16 amino acids. CDR3: CASSEAPVLLTDTQYF. As DNA, the CDR3 is TGTGCCAGCAGTGAAGCTCCGGTGCTGCTCACAGATACGCAGTATTTT.

This sequence joins TRBV3-1 (or the pseudogene TRBV3-2) and TRBJ1-1; D ambiguous. CDR1 and CDR2 (germline): LGHDT, YNNKEL (reference sequence). The CDR3 has 14 residues. V was shortened by 0 bases and J by 1 base, with 6 bases between the two germline ends. The CDR3 region is CASSQDAANTEAFF. For the CDR3, the DNA is TGTGCCAGCAGCCAAGATGCGGCGAACACTGAAGCTTTCTTT.

The rearrangement joins TRBV19 to TRBJ1-5; D gene unclear. Trimming pared 3 bases from V and 4 bases from J, leaving 16 bases between. This CDR3 region has 16 residues. Germline CDR1 reads LNHDA; CDR2 reads SQIVND (reference sequence). The CDR3 sequence: CASSIKESRFNQPQHF. CDR3 bases: TGTGCCAGTAGTATCAAGGAAAGCAGGTTTAATCAGCCCCAGCATTTT.

The rearrangement joins TRBV10-2 to TRBJ1-2; 9 positions agree with TRBD1. The trim removed 7 bases at V and 2 bases at J, leaving 8 bases unmatched. This CDR3 has 15 residues. CDR1 WSHSY and CDR2 SAAADI come from the germline V gene. The CDR3 reads CASTPIGTGNYGYTF. CDR3 bases: TGCGCCAGCACTCCAATCGGGACAGGGAACTATGGCTACACCTTC.

This clone was picked up one time. The chain has TRBV11-3 and TRBJ2-5, with a tentative D call TRBD1 (6 bases). The V end was cut by 4 bases, the J end by 5 bases, with 17 bases between. Germline CDR1 is SGHNT and CDR2 is YENEEA. The CDR3 is made up of 15 amino acids. Here the CDR3 DNA reads TGTGCCAGCAGCTCCCCCAAGGGGGTTTGGGAGACCCAGTACTTC. Residues: CASSSPKGVWETQYF.

The V gene is TRBV27, the J gene TRBJ1-2; D might be TRBD1 (5 bases). Trimming shortened V by 6 bases and J by 6 bases, and 26 bases separated the two germline ends. CDR3 length equals 17 residues. Germline loops: CDR1 MNHEY, CDR2 SMNVEV (reference sequence). The DNA for the CDR3 is TGTGCCAGCAGCCCTACGGCGGCCAGGGTAATAGCAAATGGCTACACCTTC. The encoded protein is CASSPTAARVIANGYTF.

This clone has only one observation. The chain links TRBV19 to TRBJ2-7; D is perhaps TRBD1 (5 bases). CDR1 is LNHDA and CDR2 is SQIVND in the germline V gene (reference sequence). The CDR3 is 15 residues long. V lost 8 bases, J lost 5 bases, and 22 bases lay in between. The CDR3 bases are TGTGCCAGTCGATCGACAGCACGCTCTTCGGACGAGCAGTACTTC. Translated, it gives CASRSTARSSDEQYF.

J is TRBJ1-2 and V is TRBV19; 11 bases match TRBD1. The V and J ends lost 5 bases and 7 bases, in that order; junction bases with no gene match: 6. The CDR3 has 14 residues. Germline V gene lookup returns CDR1 LNHDA and CDR2 SQIVND (reference sequence). The CDR3 sequence is CASSDPGQGGGYTF. The CDR3 region has the DNA TGTGCCAGTAGTGACCCGGGACAGGGGGGTGGCTACACCTTC.

The rearrangement uses TRBV9 and TRBJ1-2; 8 bases align to TRBD1. CDR3 size: 16 residues. V shed 0 bases and J 0 bases; nucleotides not matched to a gene: 4. Germline CDR1 is SGDLS and CDR2 is YYNGEE. CDR3 sequence reads: CASSVGAGGPNYGYTF. For the CDR3, the DNA is TGTGCCAGCAGCGTAGGGGCAGGGGGCCCTAACTATGGCTACACCTTC. Full variable domain (missing parts from reference TRBV9 and TRBJ1-2): DSGVTQTPKHLITATGQRVTLRCSPRSGDLSVYWYQQSLDQGLQFLIQYYNGEERAKGNILERFSAQQFPDLHSELNLSSLELGDSALYFCASSVGAGGPNYGYTFGSGTRLTVV.

This chain joins TRBV29-1 and TRBJ1-5, with D hard to call. Trimming pared 4 bases from V and 4 bases from J, leaving 11 bases between. CDR1 is SQVTM, CDR2 ANQGSEA, per germline. The CDR3 length is 13 residues. This CDR3 reads CSVGGATNQPQHF. CDR3 coding DNA: TGCAGCGTTGGTGGCGCGACAAATCAGCCCCAGCATTTT.

Details on this clone: Other DNA sequences in the same sample also yield this CDR3. The chain uses TRBV7-9 and TRBJ1-2; maybe TRBD1 (6 bases). V was pared by 4 bases and J by 2 bases, with 8 bases between. Germline CDR1 and CDR2: SEHNR and FQNEAQ (reference sequence). This CDR3 has 13 amino acids. The CDR3 loop is CASSYQGNYGYTF. The CDR3 bases are TGTGCCAGCAGCTATCAGGGGAACTATGGCTACACCTTC.

V is TRBV4-1 and J is TRBJ1-6, with 11 bases lining up with TRBD1. Trimming removed 3 bases from V and 9 bases from J; junction bases left unmatched: 7. This CDR3 region has 16 residues. Germline values: CDR1 MGHRA, CDR2 YSYEKL. The CDR3 loop is CASSQHGTGGGSPLHF. The CDR3 DNA follows: TGCGCCAGCAGCCAGCATGGGACAGGGGGTGGTTCACCCCTCCACTTT.